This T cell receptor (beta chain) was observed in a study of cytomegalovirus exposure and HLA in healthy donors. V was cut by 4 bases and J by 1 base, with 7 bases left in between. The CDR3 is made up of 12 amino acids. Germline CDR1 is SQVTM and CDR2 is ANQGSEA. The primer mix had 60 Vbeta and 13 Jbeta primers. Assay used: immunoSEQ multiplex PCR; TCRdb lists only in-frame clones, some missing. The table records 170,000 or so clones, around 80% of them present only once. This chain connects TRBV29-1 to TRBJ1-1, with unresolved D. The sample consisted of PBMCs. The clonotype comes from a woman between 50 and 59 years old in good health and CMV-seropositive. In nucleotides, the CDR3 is TGCAGCGTTGGAAGACAGAACACTGAAGCTTTCTTT. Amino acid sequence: CSVGRQNTEAFF.